The 15 T cell receptor beta chains given below trace back to one sample, sequenced in a study of CD8 T cells in ankylosing spondylitis. Antigens of these TCRs are unknown. Study outcomes and limitations: Ankylosing spondylitis blood appeared to carry a characteristic TCR beta motif of roughly eight highly homologous variants.

TCRdb called the 5' RACE reads again in MiXCR, with one record for every CDR3 protein. The sample holds over 700,000 distinct CDR3 sequences, under 20% seen once. The sequenced sample consisted of blood, either unsorted or a sorted T cell fraction (not recorded which). The receptors shown here come from a male donor with ankylosing spondylitis.

The J gene is TRBJ1-4, the V gene TRBV20-1; D not certain. The CDR3 totals 13 residues. Per germline, CDR1 DFQATT and CDR2 SNEGSKA (reference sequence). V was trimmed by 5 bases and J by 12 bases, leaving 19 bases between them. CDR3: CSASPSSGRELFF. DNA of the CDR3: TGCAGTGCTTCCCCAAGTAGCGGGAGAGAACTGTTTTTT.

V and J are TRBV28 and TRBJ1-1; tentative D call: TRBD1 (5 bases). Germline V gene sequence: CDR1 MDHEN, CDR2 SYDVKM. CDR3 length: 16 amino acids. The V end was cut by 3 bases, the J end by 0 bases, with 14 bases between. CDR3 DNA: TGTGCCAGCAGTTTCGGGGGGACTACCATGAACACTGAAGCTTTCTTT. It is translated as CASSFGGTTMNTEAFF.

V gene TRBV5-5 combines with J gene TRBJ2-7; TRBD2 aligns across 9 bases. Trimming took 3 bases from V and 6 from J; bases not matched to a gene: 10. Looked up from germline, CDR1 is SGHKS and CDR2 is YYEKEE (reference sequence). The CDR3 runs 15 residues. CDR3 in amino acids: CASSSNSGSFLEQYF. CDR3 nucleotide sequence: TGTGCCAGCAGCTCCAATAGCGGGAGTTTTCTCGAGCAGTACTTC.

This clonotype was seen only a few times. The chain joins TRBV7-9 to TRBJ2-7, with unresolved D. Germline V gene lookup returns CDR1 SEHNR and CDR2 FQNEAQ (reference sequence). V was cut by 1 base and J by 3 bases, with 10 bases left in between. The CDR3 extends over 14 amino acids. DNA for the CDR3: TGTGCCAGCAGCTTAGAGGAAACGAACTACGAGCAGTACTTC. Translation: CASSLEETNYEQYF.

This clonotype was counted a few times. The chain couples TRBV4-2 to TRBJ1-1; weak D call: TRBD1 (6 bases). The CDR3 runs to 15 residues. Germline loops: CDR1 LGHNA, CDR2 YNFKEQ. Trimming shortened V by 1 base and J by 3 bases, and 12 bases separated the two germline ends. The CDR3 spells CASSQGEPGDTEAFF. In DNA, the CDR3 is TGTGCCAGCAGCCAAGGGGAACCAGGGGACACTGAAGCTTTCTTT.

This sequence joins TRBV21-1 and TRBJ2-1; the table names TRBD2, a call not compared with the DNA. TRBV21-1 is a known pseudogene. This CDR3 is 15 amino acids long. This CDR3 reads CASSKEETKTPEQFF. DNA for the CDR3: TGTGCCAGCAGCAAAGAAGAGACTAAGACTCCTGAGCAGTTCTTC.

This chain connects TRBV20-1 to TRBJ2-3, with D perhaps TRBD2 (6 bases). The CDR3 has 14 amino acids. The germline gives CDR1 DFQATT, CDR2 SNEGSKA (reference sequence). V was shortened by 2 bases and J by 2 bases, with 11 bases between the two germline ends. CDR3 protein: CSARSGAFTDTQYF. CDR3 sequence (DNA): TGCAGTGCTAGATCGGGAGCCTTCACAGATACGCAGTATTTT.

The V call is TRBV7-6, the J call TRBJ2-3, with D maybe TRBD2 (6 bases). The CDR3 sequence is 12 residues long. The germline V and J ends were trimmed by 8 bases and 4 bases, with 10 bases remaining between them. The germline gives CDR1 SGHVS, CDR2 FNYEAQ. CDR3 in DNA: TGTGCCAGCGGGGGGATAGCAGATACGCAGTATTTT. It translates to CASGGIADTQYF.

The rearrangement links TRBV12-3 or TRBV12-4 to TRBJ1-2, with 8 bases lining up with TRBD1. The ends lost 5 bases at V and 6 bases at J; junction bases unmatched: 17. The CDR3 has 17 residues. The CDR3 reads CASSQFRDRWTWDGYTF. Here the CDR3 DNA reads TGTGCCAGCAGTCAATTCCGGGACAGGTGGACTTGGGATGGCTACACCTTC.

The chain recombines TRBV7-9 with TRBJ1-1, with a possible D match to TRBD1 (6 bases). The CDR3 is made up of 15 amino acids. Per the germline V gene, CDR1 is SEHNR and CDR2 is FQNEAQ (reference sequence). Trimming removed 5 bases at V and 0 bases at J, with 13 bases between. For the CDR3, the DNA is TGTGCCAGCAGCCTATGGACAGACGTGAACACTGAAGCTTTCTTT. Translation gives CASSLWTDVNTEAFF.

This clonotype was counted only a few times. This rearrangement joins TRBV11-2 to TRBJ2-5, with 14 bases fitting TRBD2. V lost 1 base, J lost 2 bases, and 6 bases stayed unmatched. CDR3 length: 18 amino acids. Germline CDR1 reads SGHAT; CDR2 reads FQNNGV. CDR3 bases: TGTGCCAGCAGCTTAGGAGGGACTAGCGGGGGAAAACAAGAGACCCAGTACTTC. It codes for CASSLGGTSGGKQETQYF.

This clonotype was observed many times. The CDR3 loop is CASSLFQGARGYTF. As DNA, the CDR3 is TGTGCCAGCAGTTTATTTCAGGGAGCACGGGGCTACACCTTC. The chain recombines TRBV28 with TRBJ1-2; possibly TRBD1 for D (5 bases). The V gene's germline CDR1 is MDHEN and CDR2 SYDVKM. CDR3 length: 14 amino acids. Trimming removed 1 base at V and 8 bases at J, with 14 bases between.

The table lists this clonotype with a count of one. The V call is TRBV11-1, the J call TRBJ2-1; 10 positions match TRBD2. Trimming took 0 bases from V and 9 from J; bases not matched to a gene: 14. This CDR3 comprises 18 residues. CDR1 is SGHAT and CDR2 is FQDESV in the germline V gene (reference sequence). CDR3 in amino acids: CASSLAGGAGGRGSEQFF. CDR3 in DNA: TGTGCCAGCAGCTTAGCAGGTGGAGCGGGGGGGCGCGGGAGTGAGCAGTTCTTC.

The sample holds a few counts of this clonotype. The rearrangement joins TRBV6-2 or TRBV6-3 to TRBJ2-7, with 7 nucleotides matching TRBD1. Trimming at V came to 6 bases and at J to 3 bases, leaving 14 bases not matched to a gene. Looked up from germline, CDR1 is MNHEY and CDR2 is SVGEGT. CDR3 size: 16 residues. The CDR3 region is CASRYFGQESYYEQYF. CDR3 coding DNA: TGTGCCAGCAGATATTTCGGACAGGAGAGCTACTACGAGCAGTACTTC.

This chain links TRBV10-3 with TRBJ2-5; D gene uncertain. Trimming took 3 bases from V and 2 from J, leaving 7 bases between them. Germline V gene lookup returns CDR1 ENHRY and CDR2 SYGVKD. This CDR3 is 13 amino acids long. CDR3 nucleotide sequence: TGTGCCATCAGTGACCAGGCACAAGAGACCCAGTACTTC. As protein: CAISDQAQETQYF.